Listed here are 28 T cell receptor beta chains from one sample, sequenced in a study of T cell clonotyping in hematopoietic cell transplantation (dated by TCRdb to about 2021). Receptor amplification or capture employed the immunoSEQ multiplex PCR assay. This is the immuneACCESS table as TCRdb keeps it, with only in-frame sequences that have V and J called. A part of the clones is gone; compared with another copy, unresolved V genes explain less than half, and the rest is unexplained. The sample yields about 45,000 clones; approximately 80% were counted once. Clones ranked in the top ten supply 5% to 6.5% of the sample. In light of the paper, this sample's time point label describes: recipient sample about 28 days before transplant, after cytoreduction. The sequences come from peripheral blood mononuclear cells, collected before stem cell transplant. All receptors come from a man aged 55 to 70 with myelodysplastic syndrome. Some clones in this sample may be carry-over from other donors' samples.

This rearrangement joins TRBV11-2 to TRBJ1-2; 10 bases agree with TRBD1. The CDR3 extends over 16 amino acids. Germline V CDR1 and CDR2: SGHAT, FQNNGV. V lost 3 bases and J lost 7; bases outside the gene matches: 11. The CDR3 reads CASSLRQGASESGYTF. The CDR3 nucleotides are TGTGCCAGCAGCTTGAGACAGGGGGCAAGTGAGAGTGGCTACACCTTC.

This clone came up once. The V gene is TRBV5-1, the J gene TRBJ2-1, with 8 bases lining up with TRBD1. The V segment lost 7 bases and the J segment 7 bases; nucleotides outside the gene matches: 10. CDR1 SGHRS and CDR2 YFSETQ come from the germline V gene. The CDR3 spans 14 residues. The CDR3 region has the DNA TGCGCCAGCGCTAAAACAGGGGACAGGAATGAGCAGTTCTTC. Encoded protein: CASAKTGDRNEQFF. The entire variable domain, with the rest obtained from reference TRBV5-1 and TRBJ2-1, is as follows: KAGVTQTPRYLIKTRGQQVTLSCSPISGHRSVSWYQQTPGQGLQFLFEYFSETQRNKGNFPGRFSGRQFSNSRSEMNVSTLELGDSALYLCASAKTGDRNEQFFGPGTRLTVL.

This chain joins TRBV5-1 and TRBJ1-4; 7 bases line up with TRBD1. Germline V gives CDR1 SGHRS, CDR2 YFSETQ. After removal of 0 bases from V and 0 bases from J, the junction contained 2 bases not matched to a gene. This CDR3 comprises 16 residues. CDR3 sequence: CASSLGQGATNEKLFF. The CDR3 coding sequence is TGCGCCAGCAGCTTGGGCCAGGGGGCAACTAATGAAAAACTGTTTTTT.

This chain uses TRBV6-5 with TRBJ1-1; D uncertain. This CDR3 comprises 14 residues. CDR1 MNHEY and CDR2 SVGAGI come from the germline V gene. V was trimmed by 5 bases and J by 1 base, leaving 11 bases between them. The CDR3 reads CASSGSGRNTEAFF. Here the CDR3 DNA reads TGTGCCAGCAGTGGATCTGGGCGGAACACTGAAGCTTTCTTT.

The chain couples TRBV6-5 to TRBJ1-5; 7 nucleotides align to TRBD1. CDR3 length: 15 amino acids. The germline gives CDR1 MNHEY, CDR2 SVGAGI. J gave up 1 base and V 2 bases, and 2 bases lay outside the gene matches. The CDR3 region is CASSYRQGSNQPQHF. The CDR3 DNA follows: TGTGCCAGCAGTTACAGACAGGGAAGCAATCAGCCCCAGCATTTT.

This clone is a singleton in its sample. The chain couples TRBV27 to TRBJ1-2; D remains unclear. Trimming pared 6 bases from V and 4 bases from J, leaving 21 bases between. CDR3 length equals 16 residues. The germline gives CDR1 MNHEY, CDR2 SMNVEV (reference sequence). DNA of the CDR3: TGTGCCAGCAGCCTTCTAGGGCGCCCAGGAGTCTATGGCTACACCTTC. Residues: CASSLLGRPGVYGYTF.

This chain uses TRBV4-3 with TRBJ2-7, with TRBD1 matching 8 bases. Unmatched junction bases numbered 2, after V lost 2 bases and J lost 2 bases. The CDR3 consists of 14 residues. Germline CDR1 is LGHNA and CDR2 is YSLEER. For the CDR3, the DNA is TGCGCCAGCAGCCAACAACAGGGGGCCTACGAGCAGTACTTC. This translates into CASSQQQGAYEQYF.

The rearrangement joins TRBV11-2 to TRBJ1-5; D is undetermined. CDR1 and CDR2 (germline): SGHAT, FQNNGV. The CDR3 totals 13 residues. V was clipped by 2 bases and J by 7 bases, with 9 bases between them. The CDR3 loop is CASSLTRDQPQHF. CDR3 coding DNA: TGTGCCAGCAGCTTAACACGTGACCAGCCCCAGCATTTT.

This chain uses TRBV1 with TRBJ2-3; the tabulated D call, TRBD2, remains unverified against the DNA. TRBV1 is a pseudogene locus. CDR3 size: 18 residues. The CDR3 region is CTSSPRTSGGAVPDTQYF. CDR3 sequence (DNA): TGCACCAGCAGCCCGCGGACTAGCGGGGGGGCCGTCCCAGATACGCAGTATTTT.

This chain connects TRBV6-1 to TRBJ1-5; TRBD1 agrees at 7 bases. This CDR3 region has 14 residues. The V segment lost 7 bases and the J segment 4 bases; nucleotides outside the gene matches: 7. Germline V gene lookup returns CDR1 MNHNS and CDR2 SASEGT. The CDR3 bases are TGTGCCAGCACCACCGACAGGGAGAATCAGCCCCAGCATTTT. As protein: CASTTDRENQPQHF.

V usage is TRBV7-2 and J usage is TRBJ2-2; maybe TRBD2 (5 bases). The V gene's germline CDR1 is SGHTA and CDR2 FQGNSA. Between the trimmed V and J ends, which lost 11 bases and 6 bases, there was a span of 16 bases. CDR3 size: 13 residues. The CDR3 region is CAGPFLRAGELFF. CDR3 DNA sequence: TGTGCCGGACCATTCCTGCGGGCCGGGGAGCTGTTTTTT.

V usage is TRBV7-8 and J usage is TRBJ1-5; D is ambiguous. V was shortened by 4 bases and J by 0 bases, with 4 bases between the two germline ends. The CDR3 runs to 13 residues. Germline V lookup: CDR1 SGHVS, CDR2 FQNEAQ. DNA for the CDR3: TGTGCCAGCAGCTACAATAGCAATCAGCCCCAGCATTTT. Protein product: CASSYNSNQPQHF.

This chain uses TRBV6-5 with TRBJ2-5; D gene unclear. This CDR3 has 12 amino acids. The germline V gene has CDR1 MNHEY and CDR2 SVGAGI. The ends were cut back, 4 bases at V and 5 bases at J, with 8 bases in the middle. CDR3 DNA: TGTGCCAGCAGTTTAGGTCCTGAGACCCAGTACTTC. Its protein is CASSLGPETQYF.

The rearrangement joins TRBV29-1 to TRBJ2-7, with 8 bases aligning to TRBD1. CDR3 length equals 15 residues. With V trimmed by 5 bases and J by 1 base, 10 bases remained unmatched. The germline gives CDR1 SQVTM, CDR2 ANQGSEA. CDR3: CSVQKGQGESYEQYF. As DNA, the CDR3 is TGCAGCGTTCAAAAAGGACAGGGAGAATCCTACGAGCAGTACTTC.

The chain joins TRBV7-6 to TRBJ2-3; 12 bases align to TRBD2. V was clipped by 2 bases and J by 4 bases; unmatched bases: 10. CDR1 SGHVS and CDR2 FNYEAQ come from the germline V gene. The CDR3 is made up of 18 amino acids. The CDR3 DNA reads as TGTGCCAGCAGCTTAAGGCTAGCGGGGGGGCCGTGGGCAGATACGCAGTATTTT. It is translated as CASSLRLAGGPWADTQYF. The complete variable domain, with remaining parts taken from reference TRBV7-6 and TRBJ2-3, reads GAGVSQSPRYKVTKRGQDVALRCDPISGHVSLYWYRQALGQGPEFLTYFNYEAQQDKSGLPNDRFSAERPEGSISTLTIQRTEQRDSAMYRCASSLRLAGGPWADTQYFGPGTRLTVL.

V gene TRBV28 combines with J gene TRBJ1-3, with 7 bases lining up with TRBD1. There are 14 residues in the CDR3. Germline-derived CDR1 and CDR2 are MDHEN and SYDVKM. V lost 7 bases, J lost 2 bases, and 5 bases stayed unmatched. The CDR3 DNA is TGTGCCAGCATCAGGGGGGGAACTGGAAACACCATATATTTT. Protein sequence: CASIRGGTGNTIYF.

The chain links TRBV30 to TRBJ2-2; no firm D call. Looked up from germline, CDR1 is GTSNPN and CDR2 is SVGIG (reference sequence). The length of the CDR3 is 10 residues. Trimming took 8 bases from V and 4 from J, leaving 5 bases between them. The CDR3 region has the DNA TGTGCCGGGATCACCGGGGAGCTGTTTTTT. This codes for CAGITGELFF.

CDR3 DNA sequence: TGCGCCAGCAGCCAAGAGGAGGTACCAGGAAACACCATATATTTT. Residues: CASSQEEVPGNTIYF. The rearrangement uses TRBV4-3 and TRBJ1-3; no clear D. Germline assignment: CDR1 LGHNA and CDR2 YSLEER. The CDR3 runs 15 residues. V was cut by 0 bases and J by 4 bases, with 10 bases left in between.

The chain has TRBV29-1 and TRBJ2-5; D possibly corresponds to TRBD2 (5 bases). Germline assignment: CDR1 SQVTM and CDR2 ANQGSEA. V gave up 7 bases and J gave up 5 bases, with 14 bases separating them. This CDR3 has 12 residues. The CDR3 DNA reads TGCAGCGGCAGCCCTGGGGAGGAGACCCAGTACTTC. Its translation is CSGSPGEETQYF.

The gene calls are TRBV6-6 and TRBJ2-7; 12 bases are shared with TRBD1. The CDR3 length is 14 residues. The J segment lost 7 bases and the V segment lost 6 bases, leaving 7 bases of the junction unmatched. Germline V CDR1 and CDR2: MNHNY, SVGAGI (reference sequence). CDR3 in DNA: TGTGCCAGCAGAGGGGGACAGGGGGCAGGGGAGCAGTACTTC. This translates into CASRGGQGAGEQYF.

V gene TRBV11-3 combines with J gene TRBJ2-7; D ambiguous. The V gene's germline CDR1 is SGHNT and CDR2 YENEEA. The V and J ends lost 3 bases and 3 bases respectively, with 9 bases between them. The CDR3 length is 13 residues. This CDR3 is CASSFGYGYEQYF. CDR3 DNA: TGTGCCAGCAGCTTCGGGTACGGCTACGAGCAGTACTTC. The entire variable domain, with the rest obtained from reference TRBV11-3 and TRBJ2-7, is as follows: EAGVVQSPRYKIIEKKQPVAFWCNPISGHNTLYWYLQNLGQGPELLIRYENEEAVDDSQLPKDRFSAERLKGVDSTLKIQPAELGDSAVYLCASSFGYGYEQYFGPGTRLTVT.

The V and J genes are TRBV5-1 and TRBJ2-5, with a possible D match to TRBD2 (6 bases). The length of the CDR3 is 14 residues. V was clipped by 7 bases and J by 2 bases, with 15 bases between them. CDR1 and CDR2 from the germline V gene are SGHRS and YFSETQ. The CDR3 reads CASRPGGLQETQYF. The CDR3 nucleotides read TGCGCCAGCCGGCCCGGGGGTCTACAAGAGACCCAGTACTTC.

The V call is TRBV5-1, the J call TRBJ2-6; D is unresolved. The V gene's germline CDR1 is SGHRS and CDR2 YFSETQ. Trimming left V 1 base short and J 2 bases short, with 13 bases between. CDR3 length equals 17 residues. CDR3 amino acids: CASSLPSSVPGANVLTF. The CDR3 DNA is TGCGCCAGCAGCTTGCCTTCCTCCGTACCTGGGGCCAACGTCCTGACTTTC. The variable domain in full, with the rest retrieved from reference TRBV5-1 and TRBJ2-6, is KAGVTQTPRYLIKTRGQQVTLSCSPISGHRSVSWYQQTPGQGLQFLFEYFSETQRNKGNFPGRFSGRQFSNSRSEMNVSTLELGDSALYLCASSLPSSVPGANVLTFGAGSRLTVL.

The chain recombines TRBV7-2 with TRBJ2-3; D gene uncertain. V lost 1 base to trimming and J lost 1 base, with 12 bases between them. Looked up from germline, CDR1 is SGHTA and CDR2 is FQGNSA. This CDR3 has 16 amino acids. In DNA form, the CDR3 reads TGTGCCAGCAGCTTAGGGGCAGCAGCAGGCACAGATACGCAGTATTTT. The encoded protein is CASSLGAAAGTDTQYF.

This clone was counted a single time. The chain's CDR3 is CASRARDRDPEAFF. Here the CDR3 DNA reads TGTGCCAGCAGGGCCCGGGACAGGGATCCTGAAGCTTTCTTT. The chain recombines TRBV5-6 with TRBJ1-1; 9 bases match TRBD1. Germline V gene lookup returns CDR1 SGHDT and CDR2 YYEEEE. The CDR3 contains 14 residues. V was pared by 5 bases and J by 6 bases, with 8 bases of the junction left unmatched. The full variable domain, its missing parts supplied by reference TRBV5-6 and TRBJ1-1, is DAGVTQSPTHLIKTRGQQVTLRCSPKSGHDTVSWYQQALGQGPQFIFQYYEEEERQRGNFPDRFSGHQFPNYSSELNVNALLLGDSALYLCASRARDRDPEAFFGQGTRLTVV.

V and J are TRBV7-2 and TRBJ2-7; D not certain. Germline assignment: CDR1 SGHTA and CDR2 FQGNSA. This CDR3 spans 13 amino acids. With 3 bases removed from V and 1 base from J, the gap between germline ends came to 7 bases. CDR3 bases: TGTGCCAGCAGCTTGAGTAGGTCCTACGAGCAGTACTTC. Encoded protein: CASSLSRSYEQYF.

The chain combines TRBV20-1 with TRBJ1-2, with D hard to call. Germline V gene lookup returns CDR1 DFQATT and CDR2 SNEGSKA (reference sequence). The CDR3 loop spans 11 amino acids. V shed 6 bases and J shed 1 base, with 6 bases lying between them. The CDR3: CSAINNYGYTF. The DNA of the CDR3 is TGCAGTGCGATCAATAACTATGGCTACACCTTC.

The V call is TRBV5-1, the J call TRBJ1-2; 7 bases align to TRBD1. The V and J ends lost 4 bases and 2 bases, in that order; junction bases with no gene match: 5. The CDR3 extends over 14 amino acids. CDR1 is SGHRS and CDR2 is YFSETQ in the germline V gene. CDR3 in DNA: TGCGCCAGCAGCGCTACAGGGGACAACTATGGCTACACCTTC. As protein: CASSATGDNYGYTF.